These T cell receptor beta chains were read from a single sample in a study of vaccination and CD4 T cells after COVID-19. TCRdb reprocessed the PCR reads via MiXCR and lists one record per CDR3 protein. The sample records 13,000 or so distinct CDR3 sequences, about 30% being singletons. What these receptors recognize is not known. The sample taken for sequencing was CD4+ T cells from blood, cultured in vitro. The receptors come from a human donor who had recovered from COVID-19. Both conserved end residues are part of each CDR3. D genes are given only for firm matches. Rows may omit the clone size; those that give it use once, few, many or a size class.

>TRBJ1-6|NA|NA|TRBV9
CASSVVDGQPPLHF
TGTGCCAGCAGCGTAGTAGACGGCCAACCACCCCTCCACTTT
>TRBJ1-6|NA|NA|TRBV5-4
CASSLQGTNSPLHF
TGTGCCAGCAGCTTGCAGGGGACGAATTCACCCCTCCACTTT
>TRBJ1-4|NA|NA|TRBV6-1
CASSEYPATNEKLFF
TGTGCCAGCAGTGAATATCCAGCAACTAATGAAAAACTGTTTTTT
>TRBJ1-4|NA|few|TRBV6-1
CASSGLEDEKLFF
TGTGCCAGCTCCGGCTTAGAGGATGAAAAACTGTTTTTT
>TRBJ2-4|NA|NA|TRBV12-3/TRBV12-4
CASSLALGVSIQYF
TGTGCCAGCAGTTTGGCTCTAGGTGTAAGCATTCAGTACTTC
>TRBJ1-1|NA|few|TRBV5-1
CASSLVAGVNTEAFF
TGCGCCAGCAGCTTGGTGGCAGGGGTGAACACTGAAGCTTTCTTT
>TRBJ1-5|TRBD1|NA|TRBV14
CASSQGEGQNNQPQHF
TGTGCCAGCAGCCAAGGAGAGGGACAGAACAATCAGCCCCAGCATTTT
>TRBJ1-2|NA|NA|TRBV7-9
CASSLALAGEHGYTF
TGTGCCAGCAGCTTAGCTCTGGCAGGGGAGCATGGCTACACCTTC
>TRBJ2-7|NA|NA|TRBV6-5
CASSSGPEGFYEQYF
TGTGCCAGCAGTTCGGGTCCCGAAGGTTTCTACGAGCAGTACTTC
>TRBJ1-6|TRBD1|few|TRBV7-9
CASTLRDRGTPLHF
TGTGCCAGCACCCTACGGGACAGGGGGACACCCCTCCACTTT
>TRBJ2-6|NA|few|TRBV21-1
CASSKGLRRASGANVLTF
TGTGCCAGCAGCAAAGGACTCCGGAGGGCCTCTGGGGCCAACGTCCTGACTTTC
>TRBJ2-5|TRBD2|NA|TRBV11-2
CASSHTSGGETQYF
TGTGCCAGCAGCCATACTAGCGGGGGGGAGACCCAGTACTTC
>TRBJ2-1|NA|NA|TRBV6-2/TRBV6-3
CASSVRGPHQFF
TGTGCCAGCAGTGTTCGGGGACCCCACCAGTTCTTC
>TRBJ2-7|NA|NA|TRBV30
CAWSSINGGPYEQYF
TGTGCCTGGAGTTCCATAAACGGGGGCCCCTACGAGCAGTACTTC
>TRBJ1-1|NA|NA|TRBV30
CAWSRQNTEAFF
TGTGCCTGGAGTCGCCAGAACACTGAAGCTTTCTTT
>TRBJ2-3|NA|NA|TRBV7-2
CASSLDSPDTQYF
TGTGCCAGCAGCTTAGATTCGCCAGATACGCAGTATTTT
>TRBJ1-2|NA|NA|TRBV5-4
CASSPNQGYGYTF
TGTGCCAGCAGCCCAAATCAGGGCTATGGCTACACCTTC
>TRBJ1-1|NA|NA|TRBV6-1
CASSHHTSPGHRNTEAFF
TGTGCCAGCAGTCATCACACTTCTCCGGGACATCGGAACACTGAAGCTTTCTTT
>TRBJ1-5|NA|NA|TRBV12-3/TRBV12-4
CASSLFKLGGNQGGQPQHF
TGTGCCAGCAGTTTGTTTAAGTTAGGAGGGAACCAAGGCGGTCAGCCCCAGCATTTT
>TRBJ1-5|TRBD1|few|TRBV12-3/TRBV12-4
CASSFSQGGGQPQHF
TGTGCCAGCAGTTTTTCACAGGGGGGAGGTCAGCCCCAGCATTTT
>TRBJ1-6|NA|few|TRBV11-3
CASSLQGNSPLHF
TGTGCCAGCAGCTTGCAGGGTAATTCACCCCTCCACTTT
>TRBJ2-3|NA|few|TRBV20-1
CSARVSGADTQYF
TGCAGTGCTAGAGTTTCTGGGGCAGATACGCAGTATTTT
>TRBJ2-3|TRBD2|few|TRBV6-5
CASSSQPPGLAGVDTQYF
TGTGCCAGCAGTTCCCAACCTCCGGGACTAGCGGGGGTAGATACGCAGTATTTT
>TRBJ1-2|TRBD1|few|TRBV6-1
CASSETGRDGYTF
TGTGCCAGCAGTGAGACAGGGAGGGATGGCTACACCTTC
>TRBJ2-1|NA|few|TRBV6-2/TRBV6-3
CASSYSETSNEQFF
TGTGCCAGCAGTTACTCGGAGACGTCAAATGAGCAGTTCTTC
>TRBJ1-1|NA|few|TRBV27
CASSFEGGSMNTEAFF
TGTGCCAGCAGTTTTGAAGGCGGCTCCATGAACACTGAAGCTTTCTTT
>TRBJ1-5|NA|NA|TRBV6-1
CASSGNQPQHF
TGTGCCAGCAGTGGGAATCAGCCCCAGCATTTT
>TRBJ2-1|NA|once|TRBV11-1
CASSARTGDNEQFF
TGTGCCAGCAGCGCCCGGACTGGGGACAATGAGCAGTTCTTC
>TRBJ1-1|TRBD1|NA|TRBV30
CACKGQKNTEAFF
TGTGCCTGCAAGGGACAGAAGAACACTGAAGCTTTCTTT
>TRBJ1-3|NA|NA|TRBV2
CASSEAVLSSGNTIYF
TGTGCCAGCAGTGAAGCAGTACTAAGCTCTGGAAACACCATATATTTT
>TRBJ2-5|NA|NA|TRBV11-3
CASSLDRQSVETQYF
TGTGCCAGCAGCTTAGATCGTCAAAGTGTTGAGACCCAGTACTTC
>TRBJ1-1|NA|few|TRBV5-4
CASSPRGAGRNTEAFF
TGTGCCAGCAGCCCCCGGGGGGCAGGGCGAAACACTGAAGCTTTCTTT
>TRBJ2-1|NA|NA|TRBV19
CASNSYNEQFF
TGTGCCAGTAATTCATACAATGAGCAGTTCTTC
>TRBJ1-3|TRBD1|few|TRBV10-3
CAISATGKESNSGNTIYF
TGTGCCATCAGTGCGACAGGGAAAGAGTCGAACTCTGGAAACACCATATATTTT
>TRBJ2-1|TRBD2|few|TRBV7-8
CASSRRRLAGAKEFF
TGTGCCAGCAGCCGCAGGAGACTAGCGGGGGCCAAGGAGTTCTTC
>TRBJ1-5|NA|NA|TRBV2
CASSGDLSNQPQHF
TGTGCCAGCTCAGGGGACCTAAGCAATCAGCCCCAGCATTTT
>TRBJ1-1|NA|NA|TRBV5-4
CASGGWGRDTEAFF
TGTGCCAGCGGAGGATGGGGGAGGGACACTGAAGCTTTCTTT
>TRBJ2-3|TRBD1|NA|TRBV5-6
CASGTGKTDTQYF
TGTGCCAGCGGGACAGGGAAGACAGATACGCAGTATTTT
>TRBJ2-1|TRBD2|NA|TRBV12-5
CASGPTSGVAYNEQFF
TGTGCTAGTGGTCCCACTAGCGGGGTTGCCTACAATGAGCAGTTCTTC
>TRBJ2-1|TRBD1|NA|TRBV7-9
CASSPSGTAYNEQFF
TGTGCCAGCAGCCCATCCGGGACAGCCTACAATGAGCAGTTCTTC
>TRBJ2-3|NA|few|TRBV20-1
CSAVRAVAADTQYF
TGCAGTGCTGTCAGGGCGGTAGCGGCAGATACGCAGTATTTT
>TRBJ1-1|NA|NA|TRBV4-1
CASSQEPGTSFRQAFF
TGCGCCAGCAGCCAAGAACCAGGGACATCATTTCGTCAAGCTTTCTTT
>TRBJ1-1|NA|NA|TRBV30
CAWTGTPNTEAFF
TGTGCCTGGACCGGGACACCGAACACTGAAGCTTTCTTT
>TRBJ2-2|NA|NA|TRBV6-1
CASTGRYTGELFF
TGTGCCAGCACCGGGCGCTATACCGGGGAGCTGTTTTTT
>TRBJ1-4|TRBD1|once|TRBV6-1
CTSSVGQDEKLFF
TGTACCAGCAGTGTAGGACAGGATGAAAAACTGTTTTTT
>TRBJ1-2|TRBD1|NA|TRBV10-2
CASSQTGGLHGYTF
TGCGCCAGCAGCCAGACAGGGGGGTTACATGGCTACACCTTC
>TRBJ2-1|TRBD2|NA|TRBV7-2
CASSPAGLGGGNEQFF
TGTGCCAGCAGCCCCGCGGGACTAGGAGGCGGCAATGAGCAGTTCTTC
>TRBJ1-1|TRBD1|few|TRBV20-1
CSARDETGSFSAFF
TGCAGTGCTAGAGATGAGACAGGGTCATTTAGCGCTTTCTTT
>TRBJ2-5|NA|few|TRBV6-8
CASSSSGAETQYF
TGTGCCAGCAGCTCTTCCGGCGCGGAGACCCAGTACTTC
>TRBJ2-5|TRBD2|NA|TRBV7-2
CASSLISGGTQETQYF
TGTGCCAGCAGCTTAATCAGCGGGGGAACGCAAGAGACCCAGTACTTC
>TRBJ2-1|NA|few|TRBV6-1
CASTAGGEQFF
TGTGCCAGCACCGCGGGCGGTGAGCAGTTCTTC
>TRBJ1-5|TRBD1|NA|TRBV16
CASSQFVRGQLNQPQHF
TGTGCCAGCAGCCAATTTGTCCGGGGACAGCTCAATCAGCCCCAGCATTTT
>TRBJ1-1|NA|NA|TRBV15
CATSRVRGLPNTEAFF
TGTGCCACCAGCAGAGTGAGAGGGTTACCGAACACTGAAGCTTTCTTT
>TRBJ1-6|NA|NA|TRBV12-5
CASGLPTSGLGSPLHF
TGTGCTAGTGGTTTGCCGACTTCGGGTTTAGGTTCACCCCTCCACTTT
>TRBJ1-4|NA|few|TRBV7-2
CASSPGLGLAEKLFF
TGTGCCAGCAGCCCGGGCCTCGGGCTAGCTGAAAAACTGTTTTTT
>TRBJ2-7|TRBD2|NA|TRBV20-1
CSASRLAGIYEQYF
TGCAGTGCCTCCCGACTAGCGGGGATCTACGAGCAGTACTTC
>TRBJ2-3|NA|few|TRBV7-9
CASSLARRGGGSADTQYF
TGTGCCAGCAGCTTAGCGAGGAGGGGAGGAGGGAGCGCAGATACGCAGTATTTT
>TRBJ2-1|TRBD1|NA|TRBV11-3
CASSWRTGALRDEQFF
TGTGCCAGCAGCTGGCGGACAGGGGCCCTACGGGATGAGCAGTTCTTC
>TRBJ2-3|TRBD2|NA|TRBV6-5
CASSSGLAGGNTDTQYF
TGTGCCAGCAGTTCTGGACTAGCGGGCGGGAACACAGATACGCAGTATTTT